Listed below are T cell receptor beta chains from one sample, sequenced in a study of Tregs in tolerant kidney transplant recipients. TCRdb's copy holds only in-frame clones and misses some; the assay was immunoSEQ multiplex PCR. The sample carries roughly 99,000 clones, 90% to 95% recorded once. The sequencing used CD4+ T cells from blood, collected before the transplant. The source of these receptors is a human donor who received a combined kidney and bone marrow transplant. Each CDR3 is given with its conserved first and last residue. The order of the fields is V gene, CDR3 length, J gene, clone size, D gene, CDR3 protein, CDR3 DNA. The D gene is left open where the match is weak. The listing skips clone size in some rows; elsewhere it reads once, few, many or a size class.

V: TRBV18
length: 12
J: TRBJ1-2
size: -
D: TRBD1
CDR3: CASSLRQGGYTF
DNA: TGTGCCAGCTCCCTAAGACAGGGTGGCTACACCTTC

V: TRBV19
length: 19
J: TRBJ2-1
size: -
D: TRBD2
CDR3: CASSIDSPSGEREGNEQFF
DNA: TGTGCCAGTAGTATAGATTCCCCGTCGGGAGAGCGGGAGGGCAATGAGCAGTTCTTC

V: TRBV4-1
length: 16
J: TRBJ2-1
size: -
D: TRBD2
CDR3: CASSLRLAPPYNEQFF
DNA: TGCGCCAGCAGCCTGCGACTAGCTCCTCCCTACAATGAGCAGTTCTTC

V: TRBV29-1
length: 14
J: TRBJ1-1
size: -
D: TRBD1
CDR3: CSVPDRDRGSEAFF
DNA: TGCAGCGTCCCAGATCGGGACAGGGGGTCTGAAGCTTTCTTT

V: TRBV7-8
length: 11
J: TRBJ2-1
size: -
D: -
CDR3: CASSLIGEQFF
DNA: TGTGCCAGCAGCTTGATCGGTGAGCAGTTCTTC

V: TRBV4-1
length: 15
J: TRBJ2-3
size: once
D: TRBD2
CDR3: CASSILAGGRDTQYF
DNA: TGCGCCAGCAGCATACTAGCGGGGGGTCGGGATACGCAGTATTTT

V: TRBV9
length: 19
J: TRBJ1-2
size: once
D: TRBD1
CDR3: CASSVGRSSDRGAGYGYTF
DNA: TGTGCCAGCAGCGTAGGGCGGTCCTCTGACAGGGGCGCCGGCTATGGCTACACCTTC

V: TRBV6-1
length: 14
J: TRBJ2-7
size: -
D: -
CDR3: CASSENRGSYEQYF
DNA: TGTGCCAGCAGTGAAAACCGGGGGTCTTACGAGCAGTACTTC

V: TRBV12-5
length: 18
J: TRBJ2-1
size: -
D: TRBD2
CDR3: CASGLVLMREVPYNEQFF
DNA: TGTGCTAGTGGTTTGGTCCTAATGCGGGAGGTCCCCTACAATGAGCAGTTCTTC

V: TRBV4-3
length: 18
J: TRBJ2-5
size: -
D: -
CDR3: CASSQDTFHGSRWEAQYF
DNA: TGCGCCAGCAGCCAAGATACTTTCCACGGCAGTAGGTGGGAGGCCCAGTACTTC